The rows below give T cell receptor beta chains drawn from one sample of a study of cytomegalovirus exposure and HLA in healthy donors. Some clones are missing from TCRdb's copy, which holds only in-frame ones; the method was immunoSEQ multiplex PCR. The sample lists 100,000 to 150,000 clones, 75% to 85% occurring once. Material for sequencing was PBMCs. The receptors come from a woman aged 40-49 years in good health and CMV-seropositive. Each CDR3 is given with its conserved first and last residue. Fields, in order: D gene, clone size, J gene, V gene, CDR3 protein, CDR3 DNA. D genes are given only for firm matches. Clone size, where shown, is once, few, many, or a class for clones that have expanded.

>.|.|TRBJ2-1|TRBV6-1
CASSEARGREQFF
TGTGCCAGCAGTGAAGCGCGGGGACGCGAGCAGTTCTTC
>TRBD1|.|TRBJ2-7|TRBV6-5
CASRSGQANSYEQYF
TGTGCCAGCAGGTCGGGACAGGCCAACTCCTACGAGCAGTACTTC
>.|.|TRBJ2-5|TRBV11-3
CASSPEASQETQYF
TGTGCCAGCAGCCCCGAGGCGTCCCAAGAGACCCAGTACTTC
>TRBD1|.|TRBJ1-1|TRBV4-1
CASSQDRRGQGTEAFF
TGCGCCAGCAGCCAAGATAGGAGGGGGCAAGGCACTGAAGCTTTCTTT
>TRBD2|once|TRBJ2-7|TRBV7-9
CASSTRLAGAITYEQYF
TGTGCCAGCAGCACACGACTAGCGGGAGCCATAACCTACGAGCAGTACTTC
>TRBD2|.|TRBJ2-7|TRBV11-2
CASSLEYGLAGGLSYEQYF
TGTGCCAGCAGCTTAGAGTATGGGCTAGCGGGAGGTCTTTCCTACGAGCAGTACTTC
>TRBD1|.|TRBJ1-4|TRBV28
CASSPGQGFSSTNEKLFF
TGTGCCAGCAGCCCCGGACAGGGATTTTCTTCAACTAATGAAAAACTGTTTTTT
>.|.|TRBJ2-7|TRBV7-2
CASSPRQFEQYF
TGTGCCAGCAGCCCACGACAGTTCGAGCAGTACTTC
>TRBD1|.|TRBJ2-7|TRBV28
CASSFLGTGGTYEQYF
TGTGCCAGCAGTTTCCTCGGGACAGGGGGAACTTACGAGCAGTACTTC
>.|.|TRBJ2-1|TRBV9
CASSVGADLLYNEQFF
TGTGCCAGCAGCGTAGGAGCGGACCTGTTGTACAATGAGCAGTTCTTC
>.|.|TRBJ2-7|TRBV7-6
CASSLRGGLSSYEQYF
TGTGCCAGCAGCCTGCGGGGCGGTTTATCGTCCTACGAGCAGTACTTC
>.|.|TRBJ2-6|TRBV28
CASRSGASGANVLTF
TGTGCCAGCAGGTCAGGGGCCTCTGGGGCCAACGTCCTGACTTTC
>.|.|TRBJ1-5|TRBV23-1
CASSQLGQGYNQPQHF
TGCGCCAGCAGTCAATTGGGGCAGGGATACAATCAGCCCCAGCATTTT
>TRBD1|.|TRBJ1-2|TRBV7-9
CASSRDRGPFDHGYTF
TGTGCCAGCAGCCGGGACAGGGGGCCTTTCGATCATGGCTACACCTTC
>.|.|TRBJ1-4|TRBV18
CASSPNLQGEKLFF
TGTGCCAGCTCACCAAATTTGCAGGGTGAAAAACTGTTTTTT
>TRBD1|few|TRBJ2-7|TRBV6-5
CASRALNRGYEQYF
TGTGCCAGCAGGGCCCTTAACAGGGGCTACGAGCAGTACTTC
>TRBD2|.|TRBJ2-1|TRBV7-9
CASSLVQRGVLEQFF
TGTGCCAGCAGCTTAGTCCAGCGGGGGGTACTTGAGCAGTTCTTC
>TRBD1|once|TRBJ1-3|TRBV7-9
CSSSLPGGAGNTIYF
TGTTCCAGCAGCTTACCAGGGGGCGCGGGAAACACCATATATTTT
>.|once|TRBJ1-2|TRBV4-3
CASSQDRQGDYGYTF
TGCGCCAGCAGCCAAGATCGCCAGGGCGACTATGGCTACACCTTC
>TRBD2|once|TRBJ2-7|TRBV9
CASSPSGRLAGEQYF
TGTGCCAGCAGCCCCAGTGGGAGACTAGCGGGGGAGCAGTACTTC
>TRBD1|.|TRBJ1-5|TRBV7-6
CASSWGQDSNQPQHF
TGTGCCAGCAGCTGGGGACAGGATAGCAATCAGCCCCAGCATTTT
>.|once|TRBJ1-1|TRBV10-2
CASQMNTEAFF
TGCGCCAGTCAGATGAACACTGAAGCTTTCTTT
>TRBD2|few|TRBJ2-7|TRBV9
CASSVSGKAYEQYF
TGTGCCAGCAGCGTTAGCGGGAAGGCCTACGAGCAGTACTTC
>TRBD1|.|TRBJ2-7|TRBV7-9
CASSLAGQTYEQYF
TGTGCCAGCAGCTTAGCGGGACAGACCTACGAGCAGTACTTC
>TRBD1|.|TRBJ1-2|TRBV29-1
CSVEKRTGFGYTF
TGCAGCGTTGAAAAAAGGACAGGGTTTGGCTACACCTTC
>TRBD1|once|TRBJ2-5|TRBV28
CASEKWLTQGEETQYF
TGTGCCAGCGAAAAGTGGCTAACACAGGGGGAAGAGACCCAGTACTTC
>TRBD1|.|TRBJ2-2|TRBV7-2
CASSLDRSKNTGELFF
TGTGCCAGCAGCTTGGACAGGTCGAAGAACACCGGGGAGCTGTTTTTT
>.|.|TRBJ1-5|TRBV6-5
CASRPRIFSNQPQHF
TGTGCCAGCAGGCCCAGGATCTTTAGCAATCAGCCCCAGCATTTT
>TRBD1|.|TRBJ2-3|TRBV19
CASRLDRGSTDTQYF
TGTGCCAGTCGGCTCGACAGGGGAAGCACAGATACGCAGTATTTT